A single sample is the source of the 10 T cell receptor beta chains below, sequenced in a study of CD8+ T cells in alopecia areata. Reverse transcription of extracted RNA yielded cDNA, which provided the sequencing template. Data came from immunoSEQ multiplex PCR; TCRdb stores just in-frame clones and leaves some out. This sample carries around 100,000 clones and no singletons, and 20% goes to the top ten. The sequenced sample consisted of lesional skin. Receptor source: a C3H/HeJ mouse with alopecia areata. The mouse line has the MHC haplotype H2-k.

About this clone itself: All gene names here are mouse names. Read data end 4 residues before the CDR3 end; the end is taken from the germline J gene. The chain carries TRBV1 and TRBJ1-1; 7 bases are shared with TRBD1. The germline CDR1 and CDR2 sequences are NSQYPW and LRSPGD (reference sequence). V trimming: 1 base; J trimming: 1 base; junction bases outside the gene matches: 9. The CDR3 sequence is 17 residues long. The CDR3 loop is CTCSAGVPGQKNTEVFF. Incomplete CDR3 DNA: TGCACCTGCAGTGCAGGGGTCCCGGGACAGAAAAACACA.

This clone was seen a handful of times. Gene names follow the mouse nomenclature. With the read ending 4 residues before the CDR3 end, the germline J gene is used to fill in that end. V usage is TRBV1 and J usage is TRBJ1-2, with 9 bases lining up with TRBD1. The CDR3 is 17 residues long. The V gene's germline CDR1 is NSQYPW and CDR2 LRSPGD (reference sequence). The J segment lost 1 base and the V segment lost 0 bases, leaving 6 bases of the junction unmatched. CDR3 sequence: CTCSADQGQGKNSDYTF. CDR3 DNA, as far as it was read: TGCACCTGCAGTGCAGATCAGGGACAGGGAAAAAACTCC.

This clone was seen only a few times. Gene names and germline refer to mouse. The missing CDR3 end, 4 residues past where the read stops, is filled in from the germline J gene. The rearrangement joins TRBV17 to TRBJ2-3; 9 bases align to TRBD1. Trimming at V came to 7 bases and at J to 1 base, leaving 3 bases not matched to a gene. CDR1 and CDR2 from the germline V gene are MNHDT and YYDKIL. The CDR3 covers 14 residues. The CDR3 protein is CASKGQGRAETLYF. Partial CDR3 DNA: TGTGCTAGCAAGGGACAGGGCCGTGCAGAA. Full variable domain (missing parts from reference TRBV17 and TRBJ2-3): DTTVKQNPRYKLARVGKPVNLICSQTMNHDTMYWYQKKPNQAPKLLLFYYDKILNREADTFEKFQSSRPNNSFCSLYIGSAGLEYSAMYLCASKGQGRAETLYFGSGTRLTVL.

This clone was picked up a small number of times. The genes are named according to mouse. The CDR3 reads CASSQVGQNAEQFF. CDR3 DNA (partial): TGTGCCAGCAGCCAAGTGGGACAGAATGCT. The genes are TRBV5 and TRBJ2-1; 7 positions match TRBD1. The CDR3 end is not reached by the read, which stops 4 residues before it; the germline J gene fills it in. This CDR3 has 14 residues. V lost 1 base, J lost 5 bases, and 2 bases stayed unmatched. CDR1 and CDR2 (germline): LGHNA, YNLKQL (reference sequence).

To note about this clone: Each gene name is a mouse one. The read stops 4 residues short of the end of the CDR3; the missing end is completed from the germline J gene. This chain uses TRBV17 with TRBJ2-1, with TRBD2 matching 7 bases. V was clipped by 3 bases and J by 6 bases; unmatched bases: 8. Germline assignment: CDR1 MNHDT and CDR2 YYDKIL. The CDR3 length is 15 residues. The CDR3 spells CASSSGWGSFAEQFF. The covered CDR3 bases are TGTGCTAGCAGTAGCGGCTGGGGGAGTTTTGCT.

Turning to this clone: Genes here carry mouse names. The CDR3 extends 4 residues past the end of the read, so its final part is completed from the germline J gene. This chain uses TRBV17 with TRBJ1-1; 10 positions agree with TRBD1. With 1 base clipped from V and 4 bases from J, the junction kept 3 bases outside the gene matches. CDR1 is MNHDT and CDR2 is YYDKIL in the germline V gene. The CDR3 loop spans 15 amino acids. The CDR3 protein is CASSRGTGGGTEVFF. The part of the CDR3 DNA that was read is TGTGCTAGCAGTAGAGGGACAGGGGGAGGCACA.

This clone was observed a few times. The gene names here belong to mouse. Read coverage stops 4 residues before the CDR3 terminus; the germline J gene supplies the remainder. The rearrangement links TRBV13-3 to TRBJ2-5; TRBD2 is a possible D gene (6 bases). The CDR3 extends over 16 amino acids. CDR1 and CDR2 (germline): NNHDY, SYVADS. V lost 1 base to trimming and J lost 2 bases, with 14 bases between them. The sequenced part of the CDR3 DNA is TGTGCCAGCAGTGATCCCCCTACTGGGAGCCAAGAC. Its translation is CASSDPPTGSQD. The entire CDR3 sequence reads CASSDPPTGSQDTQYF.

Details on this clone: Germline and genes: mouse. The part of the CDR3 DNA that was read is TGTGCCAGCAGTATAGGCCTGGGGGGGCGCAGGGCAGAA. It translates to CASSIGLGGRRAE. The full CDR3 is CASSIGLGGRRAETLYF. V is TRBV19 and J is TRBJ2-3; 10 bases agree with TRBD2. The read gets to within 4 residues of the CDR3 end, and the germline J gene fills in the rest. V was pared by 0 bases and J by 3 bases, with 7 bases of the junction left unmatched. This CDR3 region has 17 residues. CDR1 and CDR2 (germline): FNHDT, SITEND (reference sequence). Looking up the rest from reference TRBV19 and TRBJ2-3 gives the full variable domain: GGIITQTPKFLIGQEGQKLTLKCQQNFNHDTMYWYRQDSGKGLRLIYYSITENDLQKGDLSEGYDASREKKSSFSLTVTSAQKNEMAVFLCASSIGLGGRRAETLYFGSGTRLTVL.

Concerning this clone: The gene symbols are mouse symbols. The sequenced fragment ends 4 residues before the CDR3 boundary, so the rest is inferred from the germline J gene. At the DNA level, this CDR3 is encoded by other sequences in the same sample as well. V gene TRBV17 combines with J gene TRBJ1-2, with 10 bases fitting TRBD1. V was clipped by 3 bases and J by 4 bases; unmatched bases: 2. CDR1 MNHDT and CDR2 YYDKIL come from the germline V gene. The CDR3 spans 14 residues. The DNA read from the CDR3 is TGTGCTAGCAGTAGGGACAGGGGGGGCTCC. It encodes CASSRDRGGS. The CDR3 in full is CASSRDRGGSDYTF.

With respect to this clone: Genes and germline come from the mouse. The read comes to an end 4 residues before the CDR3 does, leaving the germline J gene to fill in the end. The rearrangement links TRBV13-3 to TRBJ2-2; TRBD1 is a possible D gene (5 bases). V shed 1 base and J shed 0 bases, with 10 bases lying between them. This CDR3 region has 16 residues. CDR1 is NNHDY and CDR2 is SYVADS in the germline V gene. Incomplete CDR3 DNA: TGTGCCAGCAGTGATCGGCAGGGCGCAAACACCGGG. Translating it yields CASSDRQGANTG. The entire CDR3 protein reads CASSDRQGANTGQLYF. Full variable domain (outside the CDR3, taken from reference TRBV13-3 and TRBJ2-2): EAAVTQSPRSKVAVTGGKVTLSCHQTNNHDYMYWYRQDTGHGLRLIHYSYVADSTEKGDIPDGYKASRPSQENFSLILELASLSQTAVYFCASSDRQGANTGQLYFGEGSKLTVL.